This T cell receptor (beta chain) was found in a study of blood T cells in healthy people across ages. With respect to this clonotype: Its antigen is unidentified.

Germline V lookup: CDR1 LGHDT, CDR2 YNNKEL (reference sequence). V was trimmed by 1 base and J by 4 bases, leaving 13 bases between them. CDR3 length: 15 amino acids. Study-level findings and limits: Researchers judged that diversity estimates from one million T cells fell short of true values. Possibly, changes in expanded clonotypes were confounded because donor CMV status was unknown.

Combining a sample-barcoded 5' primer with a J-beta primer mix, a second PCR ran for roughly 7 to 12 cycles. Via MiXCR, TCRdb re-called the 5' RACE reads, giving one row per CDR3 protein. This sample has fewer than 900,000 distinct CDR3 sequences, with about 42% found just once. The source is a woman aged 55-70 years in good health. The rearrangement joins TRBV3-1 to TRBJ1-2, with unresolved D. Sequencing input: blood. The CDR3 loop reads CASSQGGGTAYGYTF. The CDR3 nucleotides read TGTGCCAGCAGCCAAGGAGGAGGCACCGCCTATGGCTACACCTTC.